This T cell receptor beta chain was found in a study of cytomegalovirus exposure and HLA in healthy donors (dated by TCRdb to 2016 to 2017). General notes on the study: An earlier analysis of some 620 of the donors reported 250 to 350 Gb of sequence data and about 120 million unique TCR beta sequences obtained from some 200 million T cells. Roughly 300 gigabases of sequencing data and around 87 million unique TCR sequences were included in an early release covering about 700 HLA-typed donors. The genetic ancestry cluster associated with self-reported Caucasian donors included over 80% of the roughly 360 genotyped donors. The study was designed to test whether signatures of past pathogen exposure could be identified by cataloging public T cell receptors. The T cell repertoires of 670 or so subjects were profiled by immunosequencing and related to cytomegalovirus serostatus. Besides the first cohort of 550 to 750 subjects, a separate validation cohort made up of 120 different subjects was used. To predict cytomegalovirus infection status, the study combined high-throughput TCR immunosequencing, statistical association of individual TCRs with disease status, and machine learning. In a later analysis, previously published TCR beta repertoires from about 640 donors were re-analyzed and high-resolution HLA genotyping was added so that TCR occurrence patterns could be studied. The later analysis used no new phenotypic data to find candidate immune exposures, relying instead on TCR beta sequences and their occurrence across donors. An earlier analysis of about 620 of the donors applied high-throughput TCR beta sequencing to assess whether each TCR beta V gene segment acted as functional or pseudogenic. Donor age, sex, ethnicity and CMV serostatus were collected together with the repertoire data. A later genetic analysis used genome-wide SNP genotypes for about 65% of the 666 donors, treating that subset as a discovery cohort. All discovery cohort repertoires had been generated on a single sequencing platform. HLA typing covered class I and class II loci at four-digit resolution. The number of typed donors differed by locus: roughly 629-640 for A, B, C, DRB1 and DQB1; approximately 520 for DQA1; 606 for DPA1; and some 470 for DPB1. About five DR-DQ haplotypes were treated as single units for association and clustering because of strong linkage in the cohort. Among 300 to 500 genotyped donors of the cohort, an average of roughly 230,000 unique TCR beta nucleotide sequences was sequenced per donor, of which about 18% were non-productive.

A word on this clone: No cognate antigen has been identified for it. One base away there is no much larger clone; base qualities are not given.

The receptor library was made with the immunoSEQ multiplex PCR assay. For the multiplex PCR, a mixture combining 60 forward primers for TCR Vbeta segments and 13 reverse primers for TCR Jbeta segments was used. The CDR3 region of rearranged TCR beta genes was amplified from genomic DNA by a multiplex PCR assay. The Illumina HiSeq System was used to sequence the amplified TCR beta libraries as 87-base-pair reads. Concerning the study's data processing: Across the 670 or so repertoires, a later analysis counted 80 million or so unique TCR beta chains, roughly 11 million of which were shared by at least two donors. Raw reads were error-corrected and collapsed into unique sequences with a nearest-neighbor algorithm that merged closely related sequences to remove PCR and sequencing errors. CDR3 sequences were aligned to IMGT reference sequences to assign V, D and J gene segments. Each retained sequence needed at least a six-nucleotide match to both a V gene segment and a J gene segment. Rearrangements were called productive when the CDR3 lacked stop codons and stayed in frame with V and J; all others were non-productive. Following IMGT convention, CDR3 was defined as the stretch from the second conserved V-encoded cysteine up to the conserved J-encoded phenylalanine. In an earlier analysis of around 640 of the donors, sequences lacking an unambiguous match to a single V gene segment were excluded. In an earlier analysis of some 590 of the donors, V segments were called functional above 56.7% productive rearrangements and were called segregating when the between-donor standard deviation exceeded 5%. A statistical classification framework was built for diagnosing cytomegalovirus status from the catalog of TCR beta chain sequences. A later analysis assigned V and J genes by comparing TCR nucleotide sequences with IMGT/GENE-DB human TR gene sequences. The TCRdist pipeline was used in a later analysis to assign CDR3 sequences and most-parsimonious VDJ recombination scenarios. In a later analysis, each TCR beta chain was defined by its CDR3 amino acid sequence together with its V-gene family, and reads without a unique V-gene family were excluded. As a way to deal with suspected cross-contamination and a sequencing artifact, a later analysis dropped roughly 620 nucleotide sequences that were highly shared and had low generation probability. A later analysis calculated a clonal expansion index for each public chain from normalized within-repertoire ranks of inferred template counts. Generation probabilities in a later analysis came from a VDJ recombination model fitted to out-of-frame rearrangements, and those results were checked against IGoR. In a later analysis, TCR-TCR, TCR-HLA and TCR-CMV co-occurrence was scored with hypergeometric tests, and a repertoire-size bias correction was applied to TCR pairs. In a later analysis, false discovery rates were estimated by permuting HLA or CMV assignments 20 times. A later analysis grouped co-occurring TCRs with DBSCAN, adding TCRdist sequence similarity when clustering within HLA-allele-positive subsets. For co-occurrence clustering, repertoires with fewer than 30,000 or more than 120,000 public chains were excluded, along with roughly 5 repertoires with anomalous nucleotide sharing. TCRdb re-hosts the immuneACCESS table, in-frame sequences only. Its copies lack some clones; in the studies checked, an unresolved V gene accounts for under half of them, and the cause for the rest is not known. The DNA was the basis for D and trimming; V, J and clone size are from that table. Present in this sample are about 140,000 clones, 80% to 85% of which were seen just once. About 1.2% of the sample is held by the ten biggest clonotypes.

The cohort consisted of fewer than 700 healthy bone marrow donors. At the time of sampling, all cohort members were nominally healthy, though unrecorded immune exposures were likely present. The donor tested CMV seronegative and was one of the 352 seronegative cohort members. A peripheral blood sample was collected from each donor, and TCR beta sequencing was performed on peripheral blood mononuclear cells. Genomic DNA was extracted from the blood cell samples with the Qiagen DNeasy Blood Extraction Kit. V and J are truncated by 5 bases and 11 bases respectively, leaving an intervening sequence of 15 bases. There are 13 amino acids in the CDR3, from cysteine to phenylalanine inclusive. Only the CDR3 portion is preserved as DNA: 39 bases, with reading frame beginning at the first base. The germline V gene provides CDR1 SGHTA and CDR2 FQGNSA. What the authors observed across the whole study: An association between a missense DCLRE1C variant and V-gene and J-gene trimming of TCR beta chains was found in a later genetic analysis and replicated in an independent cohort. Some IMGT-functional V segments, including TRBV6-2 and TRBV6-3, could not be distinguished by the 87-base-pair reads and were therefore excluded. Several of the top co-occurrence clusters appeared to be linked to parvovirus B19, influenza, CMV and Epstein-Barr virus, according to a later analysis. Compared with equally common non-associated chains, HLA-associated TCR beta chains in a later analysis were more clonally expanded and had lower generation probabilities. A few of the identified cytomegalovirus-associated TCR beta chains were confirmed in vitro to be specific for cytomegalovirus antigens. In a later genetic analysis, fewer N-insertions in productive TCRs were reported among donors in an Asian-associated ancestry cluster than the roughly 640-donor mean. Cytomegalovirus status was reported to be diagnosed by the classifier with high specificity and sensitivity in both the original and validation cohorts. When HLA alleles, especially DR and DQ, strongly co-occurred, attributing TCR associations to individual alleles was difficult. A further reported finding was that TCR beta sequences accurately predicted the HLA-A and HLA-B alleles for most subjects in the first cohort. A group of highly shared sequence variants was considered likely to be a technical artifact of the sequencing pipeline. For the cohort, immune exposure information was limited to CMV serostatus. In an earlier analysis of roughly 560 of the donors, most TCR beta V segments were observed in productive rearrangements about 87% or about 30% of the time, broadly matching IMGT annotations. Presence/absence analyses assumed roughly uniform sequencing depth across donors, an assumption that may not hold. Specific HLA alleles were associated with over 15,000 TCR beta sequences at a false discovery rate of 0.05 in a later analysis. This cohort had only TCR beta chains sequenced, and the lack of alpha or paired-chain data limited which features could be detected. Most TCR sequences were seen in very few donors, while some public TCRs were found in many individuals. The authors suggested that the approach could potentially be extended to other disease states and immunological phenotypes. Linkage disequilibrium might explain the correlated functional status among segregating V segments, but an unknown experimental factor could not be excluded. Because some donors lacked HLA typing at each locus, the association tests relied only on the typed subset. A later analysis found that TCR association rates varied across HLA loci, with DRB1 alleles showing the most associated TCRs and HLA-C alleles the fewest. Some 15 rarely observed V segments, including chromosome 9 orphons, were excluded from the earlier analysis of several hundred of the donors because counts were too low. In the study, some 160 TCR beta chains were listed as associated with cytomegalovirus. According to a later analysis, most CMV-associated TCR beta chains appeared to be HLA-restricted, and the HLA associations seemed to be driven largely by CMV exposure.

This sequence originates from a female donor in good health and CMV-seronegative. Input material: PBMCs. This receptor chain uses TRBV7-2 and TRBJ1-4; the best D guess is TRBD1, with 6 bases matching. The CDR3 sequence is CASSQDRGSKLFF. The nucleotide sequence is given as TGTGCCAGCAGCCAGGACAGAGGGAGCAAACTGTTTTTT.